This T cell receptor (beta chain) was captured by sequencing in a study of identical twins. Unique molecular identifiers were in the cDNA, with template-switch universal primer binding. Each CDR3 protein gets one entry after TCRdb re-called the 5' RACE reads with MiXCR. Among around 240,000 distinct CDR3 sequences listed, around 7% were seen once. Per the germline V gene, CDR1 is SNHLY and CDR2 is FYNNEI. The germline V and J ends were trimmed by 10 bases and 2 bases, with 20 bases remaining between them. The CDR3 sequence is 15 residues long. This clonotype was seen more than once but under ten times. The data were also submitted as part of a second study, on yellow fever vaccine responses in identical twins.

Input material: memory (CD45RO+) T cells sorted from blood. The receptor was isolated from a woman aged 18-30 years in good health. The V gene is TRBV2, the J gene TRBJ2-5; a weak D match, TRBD2 (5 bases). The CDR3 spells CATLRGPGLQETQYF. DNA for the CDR3: TGTGCCACTTTAAGAGGGCCGGGGTTGCAAGAGACCCAGTACTTC.